These T cell receptor beta chains were read from a single sample in a study of tumor and adjacent non-tumor tissue in lung cancer. TCRdb called the multiplex PCR reads again in MiXCR, with one record for every CDR3 protein. The sample lists some 93,000 distinct CDR3 sequences, approximately 70% occurring once. The specimen sequenced was lung tumor tissue. The source is a man in his sixties with non-small cell lung cancer. Each CDR3 is given with its conserved first and last residue. D genes are given only for firm matches. Size is omitted from some rows. Given values are once, few, many or a class for expanded clones.

abundance | j_gene | d_gene | v_gene | CDR3nt | CDR3aa
medium-sized | TRBJ2-3 | TRBD2 | TRBV11-3 | TGTGCCAGCAGCCCCAGACTAGCGGCAGATACGCAGTATTTT | CASSPRLAADTQYF
NA | TRBJ2-3 | TRBD1 | TRBV4-1 | TGCGCCAGCAACCAGGGTCCGGGACAGAGCACAGATACGCAGTATTTT | CASNQGPGQSTDTQYF
NA | TRBJ1-1 | NA | TRBV7-9 | TGTGCCAACAGCTTAGCACAGGCAGGGCTTGAAGCTTTCTTC | CANSLAQAGLEAFF
many | TRBJ1-1 | NA | TRBV7-9 | TGTGCCAGCAGCTTAGATTACACTGAAGCTTTCTTT | CASSLDYTEAFF
NA | TRBJ2-3 | NA | TRBV6-6 | TGTGCCAGTAGTTACGGGGAGGACACTTTCTACACAGATGCGCAGTATTTT | CASSYGEDTFYTDAQYF
NA | TRBJ2-1 | TRBD2 | TRBV5-1 | TGCGCCAGCAGCTGGACTAGCGGGGCGTACAATGAGCAGTTCTTC | CASSWTSGAYNEQFF
NA | TRBJ2-1 | NA | TRBV6-6 | TGTGCCAGGAGTAACGAAAAAATAGTGGGAATAGTAAATGAGCAGTTCTTC | CARSNEKIVGIVNEQFF
NA | TRBJ2-3 | TRBD2 | TRBV27 | TGTGCCAGCAGTTTTGGCGGGAGGGCCGGCACAGATAGGCAGTATTTT | CASSFGGRAGTDRQYF
NA | TRBJ2-7 | NA | TRBV4-2 | TGTGCCAGCAACCAAGCCGGGAGTTCCTACGATCAGTACTTC | CASNQAGSSYDQYF
NA | TRBJ2-7 | NA | TRBV11-2 | TGCGTCAGCAGCCCGCCTGATAGGGGGTTCTACGAGCAGTACTTC | CVSSPPDRGFYEQYF
NA | TRBJ2-1 | NA | TRBV5-1 | TGCGCCACCAGCCTGGGAGGCAATGAGCAGTTCTTC | CATSLGGNEQFF
NA | TRBJ1-2 | NA | TRBV11-2 | TGTGCCAGTAGCGTATTGAGAAAAACAGCCTACACCTTC | CASSVLRKTAYTF
NA | TRBJ2-1 | TRBD2 | TRBV6-2/TRBV6-3 | TGTGCCATCAGTTGGGTAGCGGGGCTCAGTGGGGATCAGTTCTTC | CAISWVAGLSGDQFF
NA | TRBJ1-2 | NA | TRBV12-3/TRBV12-4 | TGTGCCGGCAGTTCCGGGGTCCTGGGATATGACTACACCTTC | CAGSSGVLGYDYTF
NA | TRBJ2-3 | NA | TRBV12-3/TRBV12-4 | TGTACCAGCAGCCGCGCGCGACTCAGCACAGATACTCAGTATTTT | CTSSRARLSTDTQYF
NA | TRBJ2-1 | NA | TRBV11-3 | TGTGCCGGCAGACCGGGGGGCACGAATAAGCAGTTCTTC | CAGRPGGTNKQFF
once | TRBJ1-5 | NA | TRBV12-3/TRBV12-4 | TGTTCCAGCAGGCTGACAGAGGGACGGCCCCAGCATTTT | CSSRLTEGRPQHF
once | TRBJ1-1 | NA | TRBV4-2 | TGTGCCGGTAGCCAAGATCGCATCAGAGGGAAGACCACTGAAGCTTTCTTT | CAGSQDRIRGKTTEAFF
NA | TRBJ2-1 | TRBD2 | TRBV11-3 | TGTGCCAGAAGCCCACGGACTAGACTCAATGAGCAGTTCTTC | CARSPRTRLNEQFF
NA | TRBJ1-4 | NA | TRBV13 | TGTGCCAGCAGCGTTGAGGGGGTGCGACATGAAAAACTGTTTTTT | CASSVEGVRHEKLFF
many | TRBJ2-2 | TRBD2 | TRBV5-4 | TGTGCCAGCAGCTCAGCGGGGCGGAGCACCGGGGAGCTGTTTTTT | CASSSAGRSTGELFF
many | TRBJ2-7 | NA | TRBV5-1 | TGCGCCAGCAGCCGGGACGTGATTTCCGAGCAGTACTTC | CASSRDVISEQYF
once | TRBJ2-1 | NA | TRBV4-2 | TGTGCCAGGAGCCAAATTCGCAGCGTGGGGAATGAGCAGTTCTTC | CARSQIRSVGNEQFF
NA | TRBJ2-1 | TRBD2 | TRBV20-1 | TGCAGTGCTACGCGACTAGCGGGGGGGCTAAATGAGCAGTTCTTC | CSATRLAGGLNEQFF
NA | TRBJ1-4 | NA | TRBV12-3/TRBV12-4 | TGTACCAGCAGTTTGCAGAGGGGGGCTTCGGCTAATGAAAAACTGTTTTTT | CTSSLQRGASANEKLFF
NA | TRBJ2-2 | NA | TRBV4-1 | TGCGTCAGCAGCCACCCCGGGACTTGGAACACCGGGGAGCTGCTTTTT | CVSSHPGTWNTGELLF
NA | TRBJ2-5 | NA | TRBV20-1 | TGCAGTGCTAGGAGTGCGGGGACCCAGCACTTC | CSARSAGTQHF
NA | TRBJ2-7 | TRBD1 | TRBV12-3/TRBV12-4 | TGTGCCAGTAGGACAGGTTCCCTGGGCGATCAGTACTTC | CASRTGSLGDQYF
NA | TRBJ2-2 | NA | TRBV4-1 | TGCGCCAGCAGCCTAGAGGAGGGCACCGGGGAGGTGTTTTTT | CASSLEEGTGEVFF
many | TRBJ2-2 | TRBD1 | TRBV5-1 | TGCGCCACCCAGGGGGTGACCACCGGGGAGCTGTTTTTT | CATQGVTTGELFF
NA | TRBJ2-3 | NA | TRBV11-2 | TGTGCCAGCAGCCACCGGACCTCTACTACGCAGTATTTT | CASSHRTSTTQYF
NA | TRBJ1-2 | NA | TRBV7-8 | TGTGTCAGCAGCTTAGACGGCAGCTATTGCTACACCTTC | CVSSLDGSYCYTF
NA | TRBJ2-5 | NA | TRBV20-1 | TGCAGTGCTAGCCAGTCCAATGTAAGGACCCAGCACTTC | CSASQSNVRTQHF
many | TRBJ1-2 | NA | TRBV6-5 | TGTGCCAGCAGCCCGGGAGTCCGAGGCTATGGCTACACCTTC | CASSPGVRGYGYTF
NA | TRBJ2-3 | NA | TRBV11-2 | TGTGCCAGCATCCTGGGGCAGGGGTGCGCGGATACGCAGTATTTT | CASILGQGCADTQYF
many | TRBJ1-1 | NA | TRBV6-6 | TGTGCCAGCAGACAGGGATCGGTTAGTGAAGCTTTCTTT | CASRQGSVSEAFF
NA | TRBJ2-5 | NA | TRBV5-4 | TGTGCCTGCAGCAACCAAGAGACCCACTACTTC | CACSNQETHYF
few | TRBJ2-3 | TRBD1 | TRBV24-1 | TGTGCCACCAGTGATTCGACAGGGGGAGGCACAGATACGCAGTATTTT | CATSDSTGGGTDTQYF
NA | TRBJ2-5 | NA | TRBV10-2 | TGCGCCAGCGTCAGTTTAGGGGAGACCCAGTACTTC | CASVSLGETQYF
many | TRBJ1-1 | NA | TRBV5-5 | TGTGCCAGCAGGATACAGGGAAACACTGAAGCTTTCTTT | CASRIQGNTEAFF
NA | TRBJ2-1 | NA | TRBV20-1 | TGCAGTGCCTGCGCTAGGCACAATGAGCAGTTCTTC | CSACARHNEQFF
many | TRBJ2-2 | TRBD2 | TRBV28 | TGTGCCAGCACCCCGTGGGGGGGAAAGAACACCGGGGAGCTGTTTTTT | CASTPWGGKNTGELFF
many | TRBJ2-5 | TRBD2 | TRBV30 | TGTGCCTGGGGACTAGCGGGAGGAGTCGGGGAGACCCAGTACTTC | CAWGLAGGVGETQYF
NA | TRBJ2-5 | NA | TRBV11-3 | TGTGCCAGCAGCTTAGAGAGCGGGACAGACGGAGAGAACCAGTACTTC | CASSLESGTDGENQYF
many | TRBJ2-2 | NA | TRBV20-1 | TGCAGTGCTAGAGATCGGAGTAGCTGGGGAATCGGGGAGCTGTTTTTT | CSARDRSSWGIGELFF
many | TRBJ2-3 | NA | TRBV5-4 | TGTGCCAGCAGCTTTGGCGGGATAACAGATACGCAGTATTTT | CASSFGGITDTQYF
NA | TRBJ1-2 | NA | TRBV11-2 | TGTGCCACCAGGCCCGGGACATGGGAATATAACTATGGCTACACCTTC | CATRPGTWEYNYGYTF
NA | TRBJ2-1 | NA | TRBV6-5 | TGCGCCAGCAGTTACTCCGAGGGACCTGTCTCATACAATGAGCAGTTCTTC | CASSYSEGPVSYNEQFF
NA | TRBJ2-1 | TRBD2 | TRBV6-2/TRBV6-3 | TGTGCCGGCAGCACCCCGATAATAGCGGGGGACAATGGCCAGTTCTTC | CAGSTPIIAGDNGQFF
many | TRBJ2-3 | TRBD2 | TRBV4-2 | TGTGCCAGCAGCCAAGATAAGCGGGGGACAGATACGCAGTATTTT | CASSQDKRGTDTQYF
NA | TRBJ2-5 | TRBD2 | TRBV11-2 | TGTGCCAGCAGTTTACACGGACTAGCAGTCCAAGAGACCCTGTACTTC | CASSLHGLAVQETLYF
once | TRBJ1-2 | NA | TRBV28 | TGTGCCTGCAGTTTTCCCGCTCTGTTAGCTAACTATGGCTACACCTTC | CACSFPALLANYGYTF
once | TRBJ2-3 | TRBD2 | TRBV27 | TGTGCCAGCAGTTCTAGACTAGCGGGAGTCGGCACAGGTACGCAGTATTTT | CASSSRLAGVGTGTQYF
once | TRBJ2-1 | NA | TRBV11-2 | TGTGTCAACAGCTTAAGCACTAGTCTTTACAATGAGCTGTTCTTC | CVNSLSTSLYNELFF
many | TRBJ2-1 | TRBD2 | TRBV30 | TGTGCCTGGAGTTGGGCTAGCGGGCTTTACAATGAGCAGTTCTTC | CAWSWASGLYNEQFF
few | TRBJ2-2 | TRBD1 | TRBV12-3/TRBV12-4 | TGTGCCAGCAGTCCCGGACAGGCTCTTAGAGGGGAGCTGTTTTTT | CASSPGQALRGELFF